The rows below give T cell receptor beta chains drawn from one sample of a study of T cell responses to AZD1222 COVID-19 vaccine. The method was immunoSEQ multiplex PCR; TCRdb's version includes in-frame clones alone and lacks a portion of them. The sample holds some 280,000 clones, about 94% seen once. Sequencing used peripheral blood, obtained 28 days after the second AZD1222 dose. The receptors stem from an adult who received the AZD1222 COVID-19 vaccine. Each CDR3 is given with its conserved first and last residue. The order of the fields is CDR3 protein, CDR3 DNA, J gene, V gene, D gene, clone size. A D gene is named only where the DNA matches it firmly. Part of the rows lack a size; the others show once, few, many or a class for expanded clones.

CDR3aa: CASSLGQGNTEAFF; CDR3nt: TGTGCCAGCAGCCTTGGACAGGGGAACACTGAAGCTTTCTTT; j_gene: TRBJ1-1; v_gene: TRBV7-3; d_gene: TRBD1; abundance: once
CDR3aa: CASSLGGQNEQYF; CDR3nt: TGTGCCAGCAGCTTAGGTGGTCAAAACGAGCAGTACTTC; j_gene: TRBJ2-7; v_gene: TRBV7-3; d_gene: NA; abundance: NA
CDR3aa: CATSNGGVFKDEQFF; CDR3nt: TGTGCCACCAGCAACGGGGGGGTATTCAAAGATGAGCAGTTCTTC; j_gene: TRBJ2-1; v_gene: TRBV15; d_gene: TRBD2; abundance: NA
CDR3aa: CASSPTAHTEAFF; CDR3nt: TGTGCCAGCAGCCCGACAGCGCACACTGAAGCTTTCTTT; j_gene: TRBJ1-1; v_gene: TRBV28; d_gene: NA; abundance: NA
CDR3aa: CASSLTAGAYGYTF; CDR3nt: TGCGCCAGCAGCTTGACGGCGGGAGCCTATGGCTACACCTTC; j_gene: TRBJ1-2; v_gene: TRBV5-1; d_gene: NA; abundance: NA
CDR3aa: CSVEGSPGQGLNGYTF; CDR3nt: TGCAGCGTTGAAGGATCGCCGGGACAGGGGTTAAATGGCTACACCTTC; j_gene: TRBJ1-2; v_gene: TRBV29-1; d_gene: TRBD1; abundance: NA
CDR3aa: CASRAGRGNTGELFF; CDR3nt: TGTGCCAGCAGAGCTGGTCGGGGGAACACCGGGGAGCTGTTTTTT; j_gene: TRBJ2-2; v_gene: TRBV28; d_gene: NA; abundance: NA
CDR3aa: CASRWYPGEAFF; CDR3nt: TGTGCCAGCAGGTGGTATCCGGGTGAAGCTTTCTTT; j_gene: TRBJ1-1; v_gene: TRBV28; d_gene: NA; abundance: NA
CDR3aa: CASSLRFSNQPQHF; CDR3nt: TGTGCCAGCAGCTTAAGGTTTAGCAATCAGCCCCAGCATTTT; j_gene: TRBJ1-5; v_gene: TRBV7-8; d_gene: NA; abundance: once
CDR3aa: CASQASTDTQYF; CDR3nt: TGCGCCAGTCAAGCTTCCACAGATACGCAGTATTTT; j_gene: TRBJ2-3; v_gene: TRBV5-1; d_gene: NA; abundance: NA
CDR3aa: CASSSLQGYEQYF; CDR3nt: TGTGCCAGCAGTTCCCTACAGGGCTACGAGCAGTACTTC; j_gene: TRBJ2-7; v_gene: TRBV12-3/TRBV12-4; d_gene: NA; abundance: NA
CDR3aa: CASSLAGQGGYGYTF; CDR3nt: TGTGCCAGCAGCTTAGCCGGGCAGGGGGGATATGGCTACACCTTC; j_gene: TRBJ1-2; v_gene: TRBV7-2; d_gene: TRBD1; abundance: NA
CDR3aa: CASSQDEIWRTNTGELFF; CDR3nt: TGTGCCAGCAGCCAAGATGAAATTTGGCGGACGAACACCGGGGAGCTGTTTTTT; j_gene: TRBJ2-2; v_gene: TRBV3-1/TRBV3-2; d_gene: NA; abundance: once
CDR3aa: CASSDNSGANVLTF; CDR3nt: TGTGCCAGCAGTGACAACTCTGGGGCCAACGTCCTGACTTTC; j_gene: TRBJ2-6; v_gene: TRBV6-4; d_gene: NA; abundance: once
CDR3aa: CASSLQDFGKGEAFF; CDR3nt: TGTGCCAGCAGCCTACAGGACTTCGGGAAGGGTGAAGCTTTCTTT; j_gene: TRBJ1-1; v_gene: TRBV7-8; d_gene: NA; abundance: NA
CDR3aa: CASSNDGYSNQPQHF; CDR3nt: TGTGCCAGCAGCAATGACGGTTATAGCAATCAGCCCCAGCATTTT; j_gene: TRBJ1-5; v_gene: TRBV7-9; d_gene: NA; abundance: few
CDR3aa: CASSVRDRESEKLFF; CDR3nt: TGTGCCAGCAGCGTCCGGGACAGGGAAAGTGAAAAACTGTTTTTT; j_gene: TRBJ1-4; v_gene: TRBV7-9; d_gene: TRBD1; abundance: NA
CDR3aa: CASIGRDPYGYTF; CDR3nt: TGTGCCAGTATCGGCAGGGATCCCTATGGCTACACCTTC; j_gene: TRBJ1-2; v_gene: TRBV19; d_gene: NA; abundance: NA
CDR3aa: CASSSKVFGEAFF; CDR3nt: TGTGCCAGCAGTAGTAAGGTTTTCGGTGAAGCTTTCTTT; j_gene: TRBJ1-1; v_gene: TRBV5-6; d_gene: NA; abundance: NA
CDR3aa: CASSSRVNYEQYF; CDR3nt: TGTGCCAGCAGCTCCAGGGTAAACTACGAGCAGTACTTC; j_gene: TRBJ2-7; v_gene: TRBV7-2; d_gene: NA; abundance: NA
CDR3aa: CASSIQGYTEAFF; CDR3nt: TGTGCCAGCAGTATCCAGGGATACACTGAAGCTTTCTTT; j_gene: TRBJ1-1; v_gene: TRBV6-2/TRBV6-3; d_gene: NA; abundance: NA
CDR3aa: CASSSGTSGYEQYF; CDR3nt: TGTGCCAGCAGCTCTGGGACTAGCGGGTACGAGCAGTACTTC; j_gene: TRBJ2-7; v_gene: TRBV5-5; d_gene: TRBD2; abundance: NA
CDR3aa: CASNRQGGNQPQHF; CDR3nt: TGTGCCAGCAACCGACAGGGCGGGAATCAGCCCCAGCATTTT; j_gene: TRBJ1-5; v_gene: TRBV2; d_gene: TRBD1; abundance: NA
CDR3aa: CATQQGRKGPQHF; CDR3nt: TGTGCCACCCAACAGGGCCGCAAGGGGCCCCAGCATTTT; j_gene: TRBJ1-5; v_gene: TRBV27; d_gene: NA; abundance: NA
CDR3aa: CASSPTGAGGPSNEQFF; CDR3nt: TGCGCCAGCAGCCCTACGGGCGCGGGAGGGCCCTCAAATGAGCAGTTCTTC; j_gene: TRBJ2-1; v_gene: TRBV4-1; d_gene: TRBD2; abundance: NA